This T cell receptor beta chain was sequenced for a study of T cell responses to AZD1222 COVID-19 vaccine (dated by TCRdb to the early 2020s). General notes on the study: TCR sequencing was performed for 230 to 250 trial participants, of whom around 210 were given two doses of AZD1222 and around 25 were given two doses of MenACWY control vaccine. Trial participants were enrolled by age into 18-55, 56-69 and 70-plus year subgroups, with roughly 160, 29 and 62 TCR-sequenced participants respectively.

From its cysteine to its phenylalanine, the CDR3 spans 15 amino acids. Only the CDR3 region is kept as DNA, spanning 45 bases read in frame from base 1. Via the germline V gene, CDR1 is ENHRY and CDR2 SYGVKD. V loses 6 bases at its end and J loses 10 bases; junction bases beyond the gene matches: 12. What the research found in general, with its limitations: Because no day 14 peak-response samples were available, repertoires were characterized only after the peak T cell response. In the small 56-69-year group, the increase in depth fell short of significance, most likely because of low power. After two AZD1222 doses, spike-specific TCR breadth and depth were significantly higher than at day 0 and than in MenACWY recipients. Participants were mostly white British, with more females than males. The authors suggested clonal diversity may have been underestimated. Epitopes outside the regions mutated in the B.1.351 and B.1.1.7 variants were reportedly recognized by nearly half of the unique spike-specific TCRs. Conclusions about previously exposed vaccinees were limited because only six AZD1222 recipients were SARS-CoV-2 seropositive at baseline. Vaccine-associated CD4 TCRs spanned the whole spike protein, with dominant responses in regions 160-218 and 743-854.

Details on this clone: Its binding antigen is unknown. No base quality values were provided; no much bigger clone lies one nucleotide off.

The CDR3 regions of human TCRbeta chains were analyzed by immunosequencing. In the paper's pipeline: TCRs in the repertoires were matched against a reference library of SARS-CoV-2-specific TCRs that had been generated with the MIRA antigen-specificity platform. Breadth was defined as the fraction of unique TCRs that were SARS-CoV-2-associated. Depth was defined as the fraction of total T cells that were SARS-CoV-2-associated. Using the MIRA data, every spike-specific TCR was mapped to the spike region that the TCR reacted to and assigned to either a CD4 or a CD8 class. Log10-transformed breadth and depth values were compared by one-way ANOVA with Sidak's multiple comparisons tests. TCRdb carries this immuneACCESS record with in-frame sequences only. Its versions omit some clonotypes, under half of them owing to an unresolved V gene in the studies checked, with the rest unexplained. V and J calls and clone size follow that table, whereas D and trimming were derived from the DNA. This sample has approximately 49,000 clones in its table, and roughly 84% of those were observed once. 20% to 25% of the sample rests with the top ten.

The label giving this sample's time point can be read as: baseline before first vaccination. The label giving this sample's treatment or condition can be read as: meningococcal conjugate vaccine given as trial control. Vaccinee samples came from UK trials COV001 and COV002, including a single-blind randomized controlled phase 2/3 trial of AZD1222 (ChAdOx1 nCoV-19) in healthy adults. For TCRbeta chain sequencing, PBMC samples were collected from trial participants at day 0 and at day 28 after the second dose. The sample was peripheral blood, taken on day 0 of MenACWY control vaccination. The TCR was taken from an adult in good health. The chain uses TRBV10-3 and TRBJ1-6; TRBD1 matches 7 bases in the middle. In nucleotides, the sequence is TGTGCCATCAGCCACGGTGACAGGGTACAGTCACCCCTCCACTTT. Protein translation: CAISHGDRVQSPLHF.